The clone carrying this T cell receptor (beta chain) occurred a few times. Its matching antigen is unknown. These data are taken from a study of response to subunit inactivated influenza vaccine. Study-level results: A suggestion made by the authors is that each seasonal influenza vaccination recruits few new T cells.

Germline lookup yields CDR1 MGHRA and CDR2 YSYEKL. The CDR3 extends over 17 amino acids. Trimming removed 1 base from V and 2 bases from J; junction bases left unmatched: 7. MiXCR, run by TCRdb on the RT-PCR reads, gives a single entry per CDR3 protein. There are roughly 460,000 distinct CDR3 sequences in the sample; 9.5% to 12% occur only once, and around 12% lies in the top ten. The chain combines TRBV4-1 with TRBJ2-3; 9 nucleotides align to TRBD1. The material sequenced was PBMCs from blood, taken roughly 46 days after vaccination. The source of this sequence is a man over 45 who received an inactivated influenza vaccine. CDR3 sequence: CASSQVWGQGSTDTQYF. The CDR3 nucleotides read TGCGCCAGCAGCCAAGTATGGGGACAGGGCTCCACAGATACGCAGTATTTT.